This TCR beta chain comes out of a study of blood T cell repertoires in COVID-19. Study information: Sites in the United States, Italy and Spain provided acute and convalescent COVID-19 samples. Sources were T cells, B-cell-depleted T cells, or PBMCs; the material itself was cDNA or gDNA.

Per the original data handling: Amplification of reference gene primers was used by the study to estimate nucleated cell counts. TCRdb's table, derived via immunoSEQ multiplex PCR, lists solely in-frame clones and lacks some. The V and J calls and clone size are taken from that table; D and trimming were inferred from the DNA. The table shows roughly 140,000 clones, with 70% to 90% occurring only once. V was trimmed by 0 bases and J by 5 bases, leaving 12 bases between them. The CDR3 has 15 residues. Germline assignment: CDR1 SGHRS and CDR2 YFSETQ. The material sequenced was peripheral blood. V usage is TRBV5-1 and J usage is TRBJ2-1; no firm D call. The TCR was taken from a man aged 65 to 85 with acute or convalescent COVID-19. CDR3 sequence reads: CASSLDASEHNEQFF. CDR3 nucleotides: TGCGCCAGCAGCTTGGACGCGAGCGAGCACAATGAGCAGTTCTTC.